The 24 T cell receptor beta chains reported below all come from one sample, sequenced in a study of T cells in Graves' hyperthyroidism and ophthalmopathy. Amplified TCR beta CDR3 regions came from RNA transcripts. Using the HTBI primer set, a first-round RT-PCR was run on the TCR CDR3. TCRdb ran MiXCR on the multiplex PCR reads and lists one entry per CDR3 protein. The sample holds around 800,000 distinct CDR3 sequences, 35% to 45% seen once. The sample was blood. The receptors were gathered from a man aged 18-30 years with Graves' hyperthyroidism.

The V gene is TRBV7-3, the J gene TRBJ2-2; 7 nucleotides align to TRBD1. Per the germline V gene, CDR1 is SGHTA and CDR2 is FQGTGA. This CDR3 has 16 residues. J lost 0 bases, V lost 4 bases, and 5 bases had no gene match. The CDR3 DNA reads TGTGCCAGCAGCTCCAGGGACAGTGCGAACACCGGGGAGCTGTTTTTT. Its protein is CASSSRDSANTGELFF.

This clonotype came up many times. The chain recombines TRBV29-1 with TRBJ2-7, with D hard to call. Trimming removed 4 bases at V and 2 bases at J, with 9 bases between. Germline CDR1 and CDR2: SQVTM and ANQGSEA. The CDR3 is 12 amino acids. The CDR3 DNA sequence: TGCAGCGTTGGCGGCCGGCCCTACGAGCAGTACTTC. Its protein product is CSVGGRPYEQYF.

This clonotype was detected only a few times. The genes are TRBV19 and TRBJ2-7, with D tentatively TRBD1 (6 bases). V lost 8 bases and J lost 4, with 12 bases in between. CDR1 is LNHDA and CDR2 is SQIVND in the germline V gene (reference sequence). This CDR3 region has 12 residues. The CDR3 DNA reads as TGTGCCAGTGGAGACAGGATATACGAGCAGTACTTC. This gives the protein CASGDRIYEQYF.

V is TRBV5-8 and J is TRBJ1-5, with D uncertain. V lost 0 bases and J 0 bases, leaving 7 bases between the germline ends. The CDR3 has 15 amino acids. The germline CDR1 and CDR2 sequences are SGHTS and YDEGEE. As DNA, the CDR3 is TGTGCCAGCAGCTTGGACGAGTATAGCAATCAGCCCCAGCATTTT. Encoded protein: CASSLDEYSNQPQHF.

DNA for the CDR3: TGTGCCAGCAGTCTCCGCCGGGACAGTAAATTTAATTCACCCCTCCACTTT. This translates into CASSLRRDSKFNSPLHF. This sequence joins TRBV12-3 or TRBV12-4 and TRBJ1-6; 7 bases match TRBD1. This CDR3 is 17 amino acids long. The V segment lost 5 bases and the J segment 6 bases; nucleotides outside the gene matches: 13.

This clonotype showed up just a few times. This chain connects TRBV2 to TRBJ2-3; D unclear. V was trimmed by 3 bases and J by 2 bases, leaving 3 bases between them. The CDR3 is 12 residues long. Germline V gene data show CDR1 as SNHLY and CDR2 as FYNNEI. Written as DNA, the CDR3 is TGTGCCAGCAGTGATGACACAGATACGCAGTATTTT. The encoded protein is CASSDDTDTQYF.

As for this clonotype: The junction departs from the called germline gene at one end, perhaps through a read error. The CDR3 bases are TGTGCCAGCAGTTACCAGGACAGCAACCTCCGCTTC. Translating it yields CASSYQDSNLRF. The V and J genes are TRBV6-5 and TRBJ1-2; maybe TRBD1 (6 bases). The germline V gene encodes CDR1 MNHEY and CDR2 SVGAGI. The CDR3 runs 12 residues.

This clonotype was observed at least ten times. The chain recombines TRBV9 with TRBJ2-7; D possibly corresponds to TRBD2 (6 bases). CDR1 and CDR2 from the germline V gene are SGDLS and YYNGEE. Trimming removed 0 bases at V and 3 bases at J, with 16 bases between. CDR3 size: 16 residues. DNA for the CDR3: TGTGCCAGCAGCGTAGCTAGCGACCTTAGCCTCTACGAGCAGTACTTC. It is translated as CASSVASDLSLYEQYF.

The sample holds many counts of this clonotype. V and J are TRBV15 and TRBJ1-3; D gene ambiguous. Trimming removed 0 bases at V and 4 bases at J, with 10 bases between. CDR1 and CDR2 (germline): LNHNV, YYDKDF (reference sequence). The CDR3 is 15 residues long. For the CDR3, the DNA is TGTGCCACCAGCAGAGATAGGTACCCGGGAAACACCATATATTTT. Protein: CATSRDRYPGNTIYF.

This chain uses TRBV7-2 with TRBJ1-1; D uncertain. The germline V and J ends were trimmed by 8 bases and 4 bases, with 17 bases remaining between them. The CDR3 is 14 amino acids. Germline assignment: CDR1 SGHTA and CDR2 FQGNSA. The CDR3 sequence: CASGRPLKGTEAFF. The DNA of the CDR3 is TGTGCCAGCGGCCGGCCCCTTAAGGGCACTGAAGCTTTCTTT.

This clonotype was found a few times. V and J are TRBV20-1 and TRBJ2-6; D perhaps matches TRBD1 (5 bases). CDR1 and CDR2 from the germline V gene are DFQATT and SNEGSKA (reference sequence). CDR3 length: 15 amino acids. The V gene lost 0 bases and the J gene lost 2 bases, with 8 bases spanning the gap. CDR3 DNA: TGCAGTGCTAGAGATCTGGGGCCTGGGGCCAACGTCCTGACTTTC. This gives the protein CSARDLGPGANVLTF.

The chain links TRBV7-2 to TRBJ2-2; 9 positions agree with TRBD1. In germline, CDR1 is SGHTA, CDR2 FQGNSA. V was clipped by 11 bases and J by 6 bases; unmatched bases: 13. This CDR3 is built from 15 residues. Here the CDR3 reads CAGRRDRVTSGELFF. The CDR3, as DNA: TGTGCCGGTCGCCGGGACAGGGTGACTTCCGGGGAGCTGTTTTTT. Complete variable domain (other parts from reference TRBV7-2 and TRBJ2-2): GAGVSQSPSNKVTEKGKDVELRCDPISGHTALYWYRQSLGQGLEFLIYFQGNSAPDKSGLPSDRFSAERTGGSVSTLTIQRTQQEDSAVYLCAGRRDRVTSGELFFGEGSRLTVL.

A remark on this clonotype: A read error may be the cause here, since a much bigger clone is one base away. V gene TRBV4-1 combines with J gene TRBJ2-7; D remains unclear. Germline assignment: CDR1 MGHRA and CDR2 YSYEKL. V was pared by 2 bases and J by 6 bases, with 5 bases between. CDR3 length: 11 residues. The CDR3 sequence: CASSQYGEQYF. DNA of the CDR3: TGCGCCAGCAGCCAATATGGCGAGCAGTACTTC.

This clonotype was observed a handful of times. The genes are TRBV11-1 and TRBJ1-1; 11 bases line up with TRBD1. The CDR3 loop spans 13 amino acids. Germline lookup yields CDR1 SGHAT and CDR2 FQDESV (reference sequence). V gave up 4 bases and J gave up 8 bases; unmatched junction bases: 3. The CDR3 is CASSWTGGEEAFF. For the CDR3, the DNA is TGTGCCAGCAGCTGGACAGGGGGCGAAGAAGCTTTCTTT.

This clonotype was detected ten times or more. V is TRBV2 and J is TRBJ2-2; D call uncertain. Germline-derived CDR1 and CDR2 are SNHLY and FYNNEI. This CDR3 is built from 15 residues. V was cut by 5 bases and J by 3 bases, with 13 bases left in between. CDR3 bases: TGTGCCAGCAGTAAGATCCAGCCACACACCGGGGAGCTGTTTTTT. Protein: CASSKIQPHTGELFF.

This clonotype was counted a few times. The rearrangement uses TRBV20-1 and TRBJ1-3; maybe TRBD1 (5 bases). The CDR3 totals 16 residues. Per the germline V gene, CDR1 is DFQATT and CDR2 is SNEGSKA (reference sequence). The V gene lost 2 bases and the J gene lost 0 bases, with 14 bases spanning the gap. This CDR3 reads CSARPSDRSSGNTIYF. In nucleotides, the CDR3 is TGCAGTGCTAGACCTAGCGACAGAAGCTCTGGAAACACCATATATTTT.

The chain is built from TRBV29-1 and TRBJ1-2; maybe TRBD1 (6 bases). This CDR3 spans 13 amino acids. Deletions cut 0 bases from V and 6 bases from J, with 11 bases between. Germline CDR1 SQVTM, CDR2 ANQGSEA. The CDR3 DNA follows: TGCAGCGTTGAAGATCAGGGGACCCATGGCTACACCTTC. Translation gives CSVEDQGTHGYTF.

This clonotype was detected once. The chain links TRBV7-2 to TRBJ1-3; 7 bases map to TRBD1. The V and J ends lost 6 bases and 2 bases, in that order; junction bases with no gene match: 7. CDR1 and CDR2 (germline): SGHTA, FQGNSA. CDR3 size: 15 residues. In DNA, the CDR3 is TGTGCCAGCAGAAAGGACAGGCTGACTGGAAACACCATATATTTT. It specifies CASRKDRLTGNTIYF.

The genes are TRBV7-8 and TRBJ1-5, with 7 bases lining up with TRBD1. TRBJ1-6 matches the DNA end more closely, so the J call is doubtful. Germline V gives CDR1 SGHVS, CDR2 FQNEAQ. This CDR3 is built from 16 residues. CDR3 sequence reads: CASSLSVTGSNQPLHF. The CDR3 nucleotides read TGTGCCAGCAGCTTAAGTGTGACAGGGAGCAATCAGCCCCTCCACTTT.

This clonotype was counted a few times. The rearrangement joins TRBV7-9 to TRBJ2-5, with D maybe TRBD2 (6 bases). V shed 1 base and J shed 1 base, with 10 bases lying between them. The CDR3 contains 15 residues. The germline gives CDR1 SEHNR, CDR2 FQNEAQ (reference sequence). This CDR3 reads CASSLVRGTQETQYF. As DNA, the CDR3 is TGTGCCAGCAGCTTAGTACGGGGGACCCAAGAGACCCAGTACTTC.

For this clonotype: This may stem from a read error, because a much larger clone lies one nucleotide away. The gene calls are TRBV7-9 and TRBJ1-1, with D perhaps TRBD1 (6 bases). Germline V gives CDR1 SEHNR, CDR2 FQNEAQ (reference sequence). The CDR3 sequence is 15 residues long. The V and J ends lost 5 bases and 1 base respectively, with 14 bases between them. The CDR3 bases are TGTGCCAGCAGCCGACGTGGGGGCAAGAACACTGAAGCTTTCTTT. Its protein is CASSRRGGKNTEAFF.

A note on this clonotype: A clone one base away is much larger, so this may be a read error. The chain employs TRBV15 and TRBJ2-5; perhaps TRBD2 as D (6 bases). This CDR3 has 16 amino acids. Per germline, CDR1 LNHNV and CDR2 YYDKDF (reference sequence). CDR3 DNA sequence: TGTGCCCCCAGCAGAGCGGGTAGCGGAGCCAAAGAGACCCAGTACTTC. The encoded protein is CAPSRAGSGAKETQYF.

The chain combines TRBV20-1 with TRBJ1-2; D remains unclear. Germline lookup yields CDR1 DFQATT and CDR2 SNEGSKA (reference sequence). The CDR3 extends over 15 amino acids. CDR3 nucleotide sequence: TGCAGCTTAACGTCCGCGGGGATTCTGCCCTGGGGCTACACCTTC. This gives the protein CSLTSAGILPWGYTF.

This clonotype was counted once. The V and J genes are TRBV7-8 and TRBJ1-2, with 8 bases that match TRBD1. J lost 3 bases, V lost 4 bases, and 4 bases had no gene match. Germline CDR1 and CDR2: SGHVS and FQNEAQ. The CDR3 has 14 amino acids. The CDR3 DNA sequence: TGTGCCAGCAGCTGGGCAGGGGGCGACTATGGCTACACCTTC. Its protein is CASSWAGGDYGYTF.